This T cell receptor beta chain stems from a study of blood T cells in healthy people across ages. Findings of the study overall: Without sorted subsets, naive and antigen-experienced compartments could not be conclusively compared.

As concerns this clonotype: Antigen specificity is unknown.

With 4 bases clipped from V and 8 bases from J, the junction kept 13 bases outside the gene matches. This CDR3 has 15 amino acids. Germline CDR1 KGHSH, CDR2 LQKENI. A second roughly 6 to 11 cycle PCR used barcoded and J-beta primers. TCRdb reanalysed the 5' RACE reads using MiXCR and keeps one entry per CDR3 protein. The profile shows about 730,000 distinct CDR3 sequences, about 42% of them singletons. This receptor was identified in a woman in her sixties or seventies in good health. The chain employs TRBV18 and TRBJ1-2; TRBD1 matches at 7 bases. Sequencing input: blood. The CDR3 DNA is TGTGCCAGCTCACTACTCGACAGGGCCGGGAACGGCTACACCTTC. Amino acids: CASSLLDRAGNGYTF. Full variable domain (missing parts from reference TRBV18 and TRBJ1-2): NAGVMQNPRHLVRRRGQEARLRCSPMKGHSHVYWYRQLPEEGLKFMVYLQKENIIDESGMPKERFSAEFPKEGPSILRIQQVVRGDSAAYFCASSLLDRAGNGYTFGSGTRLTVV.